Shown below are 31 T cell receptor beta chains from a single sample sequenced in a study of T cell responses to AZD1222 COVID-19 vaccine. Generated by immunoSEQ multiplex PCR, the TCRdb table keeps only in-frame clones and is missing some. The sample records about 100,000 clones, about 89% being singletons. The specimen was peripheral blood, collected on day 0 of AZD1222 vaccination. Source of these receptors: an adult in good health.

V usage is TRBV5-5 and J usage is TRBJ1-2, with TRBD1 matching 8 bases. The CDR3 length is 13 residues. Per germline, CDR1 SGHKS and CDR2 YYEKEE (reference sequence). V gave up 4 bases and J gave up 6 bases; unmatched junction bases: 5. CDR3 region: CASSTGQVNGYTF. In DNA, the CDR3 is TGTGCCAGCAGCACGGGACAGGTCAATGGCTACACCTTC.

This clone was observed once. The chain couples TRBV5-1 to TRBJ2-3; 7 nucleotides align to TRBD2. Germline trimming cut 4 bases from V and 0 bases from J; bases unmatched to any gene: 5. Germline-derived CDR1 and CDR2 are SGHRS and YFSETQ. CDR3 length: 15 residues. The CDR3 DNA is TGCGCCAGCAGCCCGGGACTACCAAGCACAGATACGCAGTATTTT. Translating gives CASSPGLPSTDTQYF. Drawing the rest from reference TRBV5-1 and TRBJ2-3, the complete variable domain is KAGVTQTPRYLIKTRGQQVTLSCSPISGHRSVSWYQQTPGQGLQFLFEYFSETQRNKGNFPGRFSGRQFSNSRSEMNVSTLELGDSALYLCASSPGLPSTDTQYFGPGTRLTVL.

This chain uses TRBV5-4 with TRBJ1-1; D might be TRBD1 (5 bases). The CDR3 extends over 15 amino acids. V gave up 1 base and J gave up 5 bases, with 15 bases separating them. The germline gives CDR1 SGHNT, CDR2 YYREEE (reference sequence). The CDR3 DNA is TGTGCCAGCAGCTTGTGGGGACGGGGAGGAACTGAAGCTTTCTTT. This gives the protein CASSLWGRGGTEAFF.

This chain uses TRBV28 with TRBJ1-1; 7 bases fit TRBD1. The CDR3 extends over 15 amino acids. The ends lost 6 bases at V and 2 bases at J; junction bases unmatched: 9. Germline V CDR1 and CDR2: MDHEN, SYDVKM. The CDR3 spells CASSSPGTANTEAFF. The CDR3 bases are TGTGCCAGCAGCTCCCCCGGGACAGCCAACACTGAAGCTTTCTTT.

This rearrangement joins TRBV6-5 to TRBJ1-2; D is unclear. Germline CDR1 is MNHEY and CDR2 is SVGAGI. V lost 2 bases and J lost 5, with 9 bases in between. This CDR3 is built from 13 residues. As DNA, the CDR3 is TGTGCCAGCAGTTACGAGGAATATTATGGCTACACCTTC. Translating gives CASSYEEYYGYTF.

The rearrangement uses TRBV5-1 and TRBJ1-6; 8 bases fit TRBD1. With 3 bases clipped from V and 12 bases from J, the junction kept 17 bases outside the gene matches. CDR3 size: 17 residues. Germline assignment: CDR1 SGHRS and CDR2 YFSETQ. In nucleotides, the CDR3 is TGCGCCAGCAGCTCGGGCGGGACAGGCGGTGGGATAGAACCCCTCCACTTT. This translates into CASSSGGTGGGIEPLHF.

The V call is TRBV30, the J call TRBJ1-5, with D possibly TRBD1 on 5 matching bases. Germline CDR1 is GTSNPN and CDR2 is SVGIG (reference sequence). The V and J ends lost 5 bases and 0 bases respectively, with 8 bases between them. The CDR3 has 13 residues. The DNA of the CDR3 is TGTGCCTGGGGGGGTAATAGCAATCAGCCCCAGCATTTT. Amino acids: CAWGGNSNQPQHF.

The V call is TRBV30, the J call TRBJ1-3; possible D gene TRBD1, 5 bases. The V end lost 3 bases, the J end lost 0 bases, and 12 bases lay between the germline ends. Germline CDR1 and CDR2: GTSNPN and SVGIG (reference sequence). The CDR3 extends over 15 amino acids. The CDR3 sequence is CAWRDDGTSGNTIYF. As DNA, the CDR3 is TGTGCCTGGAGGGACGACGGGACCTCTGGAAACACCATATATTTT.

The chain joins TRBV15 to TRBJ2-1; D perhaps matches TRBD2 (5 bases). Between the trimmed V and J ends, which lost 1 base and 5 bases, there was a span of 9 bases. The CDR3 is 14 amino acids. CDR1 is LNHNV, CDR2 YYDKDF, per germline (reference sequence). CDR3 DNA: TGTGCCACCAGCAGAGCAGCGGTAAACAATGAGCAGTTCTTC. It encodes CATSRAAVNNEQFF.

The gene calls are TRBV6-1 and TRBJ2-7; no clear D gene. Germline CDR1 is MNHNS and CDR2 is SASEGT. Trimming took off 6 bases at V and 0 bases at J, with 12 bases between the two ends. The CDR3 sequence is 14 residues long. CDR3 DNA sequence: TGTGCCAGCAGCCCATCACTCAGCTCCTACGAGCAGTACTTC. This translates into CASSPSLSSYEQYF.

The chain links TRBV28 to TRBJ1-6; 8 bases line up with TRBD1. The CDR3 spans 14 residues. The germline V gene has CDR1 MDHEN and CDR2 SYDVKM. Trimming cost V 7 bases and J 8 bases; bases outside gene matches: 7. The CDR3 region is CASITQGAYSPLHF. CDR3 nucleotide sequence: TGTGCCAGCATTACCCAGGGGGCTTATTCACCCCTCCACTTT.

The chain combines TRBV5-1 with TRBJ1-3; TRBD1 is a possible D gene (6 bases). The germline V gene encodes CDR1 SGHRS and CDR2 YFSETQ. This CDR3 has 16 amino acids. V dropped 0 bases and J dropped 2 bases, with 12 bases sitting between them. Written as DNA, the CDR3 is TGCGCCAGCAGCTTGGATGTGGGGGCGGCTGGAAACACCATATATTTT. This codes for CASSLDVGAAGNTIYF.

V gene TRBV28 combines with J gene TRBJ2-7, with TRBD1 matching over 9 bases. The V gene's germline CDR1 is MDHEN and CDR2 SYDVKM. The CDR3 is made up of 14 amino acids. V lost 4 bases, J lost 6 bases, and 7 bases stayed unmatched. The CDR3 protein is CASSSGQGGGEQYF. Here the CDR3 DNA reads TGTGCCAGCAGTTCGGGACAGGGAGGGGGCGAGCAGTACTTC.

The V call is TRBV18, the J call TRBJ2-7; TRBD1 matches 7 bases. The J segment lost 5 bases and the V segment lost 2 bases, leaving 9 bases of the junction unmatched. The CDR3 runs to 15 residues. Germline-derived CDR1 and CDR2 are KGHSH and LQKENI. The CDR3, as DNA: TGTGCCAGCTCACCAGCACAGGGGTTAAGGAACGAGCAGTACTTC. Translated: CASSPAQGLRNEQYF.

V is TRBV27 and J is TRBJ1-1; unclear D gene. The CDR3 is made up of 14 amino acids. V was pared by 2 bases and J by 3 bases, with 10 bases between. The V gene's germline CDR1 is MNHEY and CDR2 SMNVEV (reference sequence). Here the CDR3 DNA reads TGTGCCAGCAGTTTAAGAGAAGGAGACACTGAAGCTTTCTTT. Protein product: CASSLREGDTEAFF.

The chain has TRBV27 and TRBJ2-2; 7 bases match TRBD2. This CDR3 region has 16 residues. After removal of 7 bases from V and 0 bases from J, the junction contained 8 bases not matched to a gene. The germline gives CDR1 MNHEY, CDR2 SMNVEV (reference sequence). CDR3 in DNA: TGTGCCAGCACCCGGGGGGTCTTCGCGAACACCGGGGAGCTGTTTTTT. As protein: CASTRGVFANTGELFF.

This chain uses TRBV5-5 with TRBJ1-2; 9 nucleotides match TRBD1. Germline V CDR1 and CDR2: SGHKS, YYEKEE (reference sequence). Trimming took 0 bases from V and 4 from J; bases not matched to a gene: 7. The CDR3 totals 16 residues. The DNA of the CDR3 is TGTGCCAGCAGCTTGGCTCTGGGACAGGGAGTCTATGGCTACACCTTC. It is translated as CASSLALGQGVYGYTF.

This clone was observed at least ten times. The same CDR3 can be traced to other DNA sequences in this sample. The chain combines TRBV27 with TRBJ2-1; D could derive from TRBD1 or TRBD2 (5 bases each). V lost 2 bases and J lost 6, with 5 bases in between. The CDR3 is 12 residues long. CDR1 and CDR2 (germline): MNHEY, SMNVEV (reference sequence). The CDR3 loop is CASSLGGNEQFF. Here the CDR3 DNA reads TGTGCCAGCAGTTTAGGGGGCAATGAGCAGTTCTTC.

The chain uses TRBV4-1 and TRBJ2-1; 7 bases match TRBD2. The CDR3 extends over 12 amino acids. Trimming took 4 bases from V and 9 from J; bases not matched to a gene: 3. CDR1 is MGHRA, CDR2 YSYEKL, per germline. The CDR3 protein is CASSPWGGEQFF. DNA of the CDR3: TGCGCCAGCAGCCCTTGGGGGGGTGAGCAGTTCTTC.

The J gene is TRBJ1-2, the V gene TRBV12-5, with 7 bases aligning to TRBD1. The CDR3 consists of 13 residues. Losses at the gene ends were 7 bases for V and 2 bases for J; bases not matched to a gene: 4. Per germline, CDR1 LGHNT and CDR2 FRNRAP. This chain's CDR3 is CASAADRNYGYTF. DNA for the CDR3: TGTGCTAGTGCCGCGGACAGGAACTATGGCTACACCTTC.

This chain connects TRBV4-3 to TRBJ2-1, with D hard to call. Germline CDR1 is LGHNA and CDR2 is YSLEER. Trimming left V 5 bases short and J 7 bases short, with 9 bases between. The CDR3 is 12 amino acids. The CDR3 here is CASSSLENEQFF. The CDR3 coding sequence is TGCGCCAGCAGCTCGCTAGAAAATGAGCAGTTCTTC.

The CDR3 DNA follows: TGTGCCAGCAGCTTAAGGGAAACCGGGGCACAGTACTTC. This gives the protein CASSLRETGAQYF. This chain uses TRBV7-2 with TRBJ2-7; possibly TRBD1 or TRBD2 for D (5 bases each). The CDR3 sequence is 13 residues long. Trimming removed 2 bases at V and 10 bases at J, with 15 bases between. From germline, CDR1 is SGHTA and CDR2 FQGNSA.

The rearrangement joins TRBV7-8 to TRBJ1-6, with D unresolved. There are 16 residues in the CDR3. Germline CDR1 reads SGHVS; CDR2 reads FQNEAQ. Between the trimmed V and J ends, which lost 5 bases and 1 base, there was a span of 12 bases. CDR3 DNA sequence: TGTGCCAGCAGCCAGTCTAGCGGGTCCTATAATTCACCCCTCCACTTT. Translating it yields CASSQSSGSYNSPLHF.

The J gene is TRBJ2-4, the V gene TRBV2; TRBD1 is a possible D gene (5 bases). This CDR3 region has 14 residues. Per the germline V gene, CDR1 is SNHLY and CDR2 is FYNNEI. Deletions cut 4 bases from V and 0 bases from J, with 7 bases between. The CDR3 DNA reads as TGTGCCAGCAGTGTTCAGGGAGCCAAAAACATTCAGTACTTC. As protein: CASSVQGAKNIQYF.

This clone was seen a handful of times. The CDR3 loop is CASGDSRGFKETQYF. DNA of the CDR3: TGCGCCAGCGGTGACTCTCGGGGATTTAAAGAGACCCAGTACTTC. V usage is TRBV23-1 and J usage is TRBJ2-5; D might be TRBD2 (5 bases). TRBV23-1 qualifies as an ORF whose function is uncertain. V lost 8 bases and J 3 bases, leaving 19 bases between the germline ends. This CDR3 contains 15 residues.

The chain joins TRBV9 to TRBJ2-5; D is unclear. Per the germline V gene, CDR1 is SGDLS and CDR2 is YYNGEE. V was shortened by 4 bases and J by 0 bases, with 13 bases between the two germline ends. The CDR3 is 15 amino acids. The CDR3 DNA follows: TGTGCCAGCAGCCCCGAAGGAAATTACCAAGAGACCCAGTACTTC. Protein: CASSPEGNYQETQYF.

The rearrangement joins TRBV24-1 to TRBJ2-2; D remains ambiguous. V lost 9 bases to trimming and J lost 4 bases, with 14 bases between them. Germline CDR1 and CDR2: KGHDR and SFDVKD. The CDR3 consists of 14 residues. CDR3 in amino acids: CATQNGRSTGELFF. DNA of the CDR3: TGTGCCACCCAGAACGGCAGGAGCACCGGGGAGCTGTTTTTT.

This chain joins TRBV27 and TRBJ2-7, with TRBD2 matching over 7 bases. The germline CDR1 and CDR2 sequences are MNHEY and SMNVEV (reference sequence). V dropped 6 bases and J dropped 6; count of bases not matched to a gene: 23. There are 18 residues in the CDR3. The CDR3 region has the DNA TGTGCCAGCAGCCCTTATGGTGGTGGGAGGGCCGGTGTCGGCGAGCAGTACTTC. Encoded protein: CASSPYGGGRAGVGEQYF.

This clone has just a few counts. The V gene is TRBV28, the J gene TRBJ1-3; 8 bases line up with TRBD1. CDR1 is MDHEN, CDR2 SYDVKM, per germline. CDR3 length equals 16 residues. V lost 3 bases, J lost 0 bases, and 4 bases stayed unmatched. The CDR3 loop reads CASSLPGQASGNTIYF. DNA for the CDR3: TGTGCCAGCAGTTTGCCGGGACAGGCCTCTGGAAACACCATATATTTT.

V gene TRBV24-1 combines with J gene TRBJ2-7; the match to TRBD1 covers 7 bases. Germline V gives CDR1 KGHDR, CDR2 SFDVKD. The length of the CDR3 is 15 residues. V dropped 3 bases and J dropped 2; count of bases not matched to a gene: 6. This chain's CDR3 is CATSDNRGNPYEQYF. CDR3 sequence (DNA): TGTGCCACCAGTGATAACAGGGGAAATCCCTACGAGCAGTACTTC.

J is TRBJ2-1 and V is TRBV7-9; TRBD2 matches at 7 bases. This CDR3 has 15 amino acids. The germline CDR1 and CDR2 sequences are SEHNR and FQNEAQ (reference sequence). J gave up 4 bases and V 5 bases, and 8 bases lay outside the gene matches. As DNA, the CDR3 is TGTGCCAGCAGCCTAAGGCTAGCGGAATACAATGAGCAGTTCTTC. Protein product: CASSLRLAEYNEQFF.